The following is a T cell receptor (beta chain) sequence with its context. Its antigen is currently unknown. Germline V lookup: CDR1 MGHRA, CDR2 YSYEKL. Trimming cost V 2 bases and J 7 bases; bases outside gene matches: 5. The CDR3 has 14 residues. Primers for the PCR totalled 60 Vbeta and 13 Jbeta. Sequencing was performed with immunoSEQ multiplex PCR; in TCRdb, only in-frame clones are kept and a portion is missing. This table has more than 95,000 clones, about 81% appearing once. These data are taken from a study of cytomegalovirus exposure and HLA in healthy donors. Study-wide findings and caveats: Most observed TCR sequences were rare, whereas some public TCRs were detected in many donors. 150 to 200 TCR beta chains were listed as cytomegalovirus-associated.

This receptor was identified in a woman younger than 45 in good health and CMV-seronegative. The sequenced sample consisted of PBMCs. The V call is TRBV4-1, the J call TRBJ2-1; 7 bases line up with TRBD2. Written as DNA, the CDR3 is TGCGCCAGCAGCCAAACTAGCGAGAGGAATGAGCAGTTCTTC. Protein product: CASSQTSERNEQFF.